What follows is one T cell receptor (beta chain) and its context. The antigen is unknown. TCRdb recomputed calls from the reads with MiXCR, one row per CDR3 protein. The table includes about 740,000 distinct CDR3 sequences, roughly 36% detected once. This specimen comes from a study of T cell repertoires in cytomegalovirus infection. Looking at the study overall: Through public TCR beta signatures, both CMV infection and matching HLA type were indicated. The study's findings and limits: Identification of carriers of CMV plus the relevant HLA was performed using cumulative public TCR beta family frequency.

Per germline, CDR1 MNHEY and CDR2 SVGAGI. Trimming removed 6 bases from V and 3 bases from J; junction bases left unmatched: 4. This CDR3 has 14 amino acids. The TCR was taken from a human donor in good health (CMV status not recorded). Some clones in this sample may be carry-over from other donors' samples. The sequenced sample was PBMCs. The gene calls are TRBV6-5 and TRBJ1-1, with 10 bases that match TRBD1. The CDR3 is CASRGDRGDTEAFF. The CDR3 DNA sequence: TGTGCCAGCAGGGGGGACAGGGGAGACACTGAAGCTTTCTTT.